This T cell receptor beta chain was identified in a study of molecular identifiers for immune sequencing clone quantification (dated by TCRdb to between 2018 and 2020). General notes on the study: In a replicate experiment, RNA from roughly 21,000 or 96,000 naive CD8 T cells was split into five aliquots, four of which were sequenced. The study was a methods study using CD8 T cells to benchmark molecular-identifier clustering-based TCR repertoire sequencing (MIDCIRS) and TCR RNA copy counting.

The study at large found these results: In CMV-specific effector cells, over 99% of molecules were held by clones above 20 RNA copies, whereas under 1% of molecules were held by such clones in naive cells. A single cell's worth of spiked-in Jurkat TCR RNA was reported detectable even among one million naive CD8 T cells. When barcode sub-clustering was not used, chimeric consensus sequences inflated TCR diversity, with chimeras reaching as high as 47%. Spiked-in Jurkat TCR RNA (around eleven copies' worth), which is not part of the donor repertoire, was contained in the naive libraries. About 3 recovered TCR RNA copies per cell were obtained by modeling, versus around 9.8 by digital PCR, implying a capture efficiency of about 30%. The sizes of highly expanded clones could end up underestimated when identical TCR molecules share a barcode.

The V end loses 1 base and the J end loses 0 bases, and a stretch of 13 bases separates them. The germline V gene encodes CDR1 SQVTM and CDR2 ANQGSEA. The cysteine opens and the phenylalanine closes a CDR3 of 16 amino acids. Only CDR3 DNA is held: 48 bases, read in frame from base 1. The library was built by means of PCR. The instrument given in TCRdb is NextSeq 500. Preparation of bulk TCR libraries followed a previously described approach, with the TCR primers listed in Table S5. The Qiagen AllPrep DNA/RNA kit was used to purify total RNA. Reads from multiple sequencing runs of the same library were pooled before analysis. In the paper's pipeline: Only reads with exact TCR constant sequence were kept, trimmed to 150 nt, and grouped by their 12-nt molecular barcodes. Reads in each barcode group were sub-clustered using a 15% Levenshtein threshold, and a quality-weighted consensus sequence was built for each RNA molecule. Non-functional sequences were discarded, and so were lower-count sequences lying one edit away from another sequence. Based on a fit of two negative binomial distributions, barcode sub-clusters having less than 20% of the maximum read count were discarded. The raw public reads went through TCRdb reprocessing: fastp at Q25, MiXCR clone calling, in-frame beta chains kept. Every distinct CDR3 protein forms one entry, paired with its most common genes and DNA. Clone size and V and J calls follow TCRdb, not the original study. Within this sample are 85,000 to 100,000 distinct CDR3 sequences, with roughly a quarter of them counted one time only. The ten largest make up approximately 0.94% of the sample.

Libraries of naive CD8 T cells were built from anywhere between about 18,000 and 1,000,000 sorted cells, with 10%, 30% or 50% of the purified RNA used. On a BD FACSAria II, naive CD8 T cells were FACS-sorted as CD8+CD4-CCR7+CD45RA+ and collected into RLT Plus buffer. Roughly nine TCR copies' worth of Jurkat RNA were spiked into roughly 20,000-1,000,000 naive CD8 T cell samples to test detection sensitivity. Enrichment of CD8 T cells was done with RosetteSep CD8+ T Cell Enrichment Cocktail plus Ficoll-Paque, and ACK red cell lysis came afterward. This clonotype came up many times. Its antigen is still unknown. No per-base quality is available; no much larger clone lies one base away.

The sample was naive CD8+ T cells from blood, with Jurkat cell RNA spiked in. The cell subset or site label of this sample denotes: FACS-sorted CD8+CD4-CCR7+CD45RA+ naive T cells. This sequence originates from a human donor in good health. Some libraries in this study had Jurkat cell RNA spiked in. This sequence uses TRBV29-1 and TRBJ2-1, with no confidently assigned D gene. This receptor carries the CDR3 CSVEGVWQSSYNEQFF. The nucleotide sequence is TGCAGCGTTGAAGGGGTGTGGCAGAGCTCCTACAATGAGCAGTTCTTC.